One sample yielded the 9 T cell receptor beta chains listed below, sequenced in a study of T cell repertoires in cytomegalovirus infection. TCRdb re-analysed the reads in MiXCR, keeping a single row per CDR3 protein. Of about 57,000 distinct CDR3 sequences detected, just over 20% appear once; the ten largest clones hold over 65%. No antigen has been assigned to these receptors. Sequencing used CD8+ T cells from cultured PBMCs, obtained from culture after CMV antigen stimulation. These receptors came from a human donor in good health (CMV status not recorded). Some clones in this sample may be carry-over from other donors' samples.

This chain connects TRBV7-2 to TRBJ2-7; D ambiguous. V lost 2 bases to trimming and J lost 0 bases, with 2 bases between them. The CDR3 consists of 12 residues. From germline, CDR1 is SGHTA and CDR2 FQGNSA. CDR3 DNA: TGTGCCAGCAGCTTAACCTCCTACGAGCAGTACTTC. Its protein product is CASSLTSYEQYF.

The chain couples TRBV12-3 or TRBV12-4 to TRBJ2-7, with 7 bases matching TRBD2. CDR3 size: 14 residues. With 0 bases clipped from V and 5 bases from J, the junction kept 4 bases outside the gene matches. The CDR3 loop is CASSLAGTMDEQYF. The CDR3 bases are TGTGCCAGCAGTTTAGCCGGGACTATGGACGAGCAGTACTTC.

The sample holds a few counts of this clonotype. The chain has TRBV11-2 and TRBJ2-3; D ambiguous. The CDR3 is 16 amino acids. The germline gives CDR1 SGHAT, CDR2 FQNNGV. V was clipped by 5 bases and J by 7 bases, with 22 bases between them. CDR3 in DNA: TGTGCCAGCAGCCCCCTTATGGGAAGCCGGGCTCATACGCAGTATTTT. Translating gives CASSPLMGSRAHTQYF.

This chain links TRBV11-2 with TRBJ2-1; no reliable D call. V lost 7 bases to trimming and J lost 3 bases, with 22 bases between them. Germline CDR1 is SGHAT and CDR2 is FQNNGV. The CDR3 spans 17 residues. CDR3 residues: CASTESLIVSYYNEQFF. Written as DNA, the CDR3 is TGTGCCAGCACAGAGTCTTTGATTGTTAGCTACTACAATGAGCAGTTCTTC.

The chain uses TRBV6-2 or TRBV6-3 and TRBJ2-2; D may be TRBD1 (5 bases). Trimming removed 6 bases from V and 4 bases from J, with 15 bases in between. This CDR3 is 15 amino acids long. The germline CDR1 and CDR2 sequences are MNHEY and SVGEGT. Here the CDR3 DNA reads TGTGCCAGCAGCCCGATTACAGGTTTCACCGGGGAGCTGTTTTTT. Translated, it gives CASSPITGFTGELFF.

The CDR3 sequence is CASSQAWATSSTDTQYF. In nucleotides, the CDR3 is TGCGCCAGCAGCCAAGCCTGGGCGACTAGCTCCACAGATACGCAGTATTTT. V gene TRBV4-3 combines with J gene TRBJ2-3; 7 bases line up with TRBD2. CDR1 is LGHNA, CDR2 YSLEER, per germline. The junction had 9 bases not matched to a gene; V was cut back by 1 base and J by 2 bases. The CDR3 is made up of 17 amino acids.

This clonotype was observed a few times. This chain connects TRBV20-1 to TRBJ2-7; D may match TRBD1 or TRBD2 (5 bases each). The CDR3 is 15 amino acids. CDR1 is DFQATT, CDR2 SNEGSKA, per germline (reference sequence). The V gene lost 4 bases and the J gene lost 2 bases, with 18 bases spanning the gap. CDR3 sequence reads: CSATAPGTDPYEQYF. The CDR3 coding sequence is TGCAGTGCTACCGCCCCAGGGACGGACCCCTACGAGCAGTACTTC.

This rearrangement joins TRBV6-2 or TRBV6-3 to TRBJ1-2; a possible D gene is TRBD1 (6 bases). The CDR3 sequence is 11 residues long. Germline V lookup: CDR1 MNHEY, CDR2 SVGEGT. V lost 8 bases and J 9 bases, leaving 13 bases between the germline ends. The CDR3 region is CASLQGMSYTF. CDR3 DNA sequence: TGTGCCAGCCTCCAGGGGATGAGCTACACCTTC.

V and J are TRBV19 and TRBJ1-2, with 10 bases fitting TRBD1. Unmatched junction bases numbered 8, after V lost 7 bases and J lost 3 bases. This CDR3 is 15 amino acids long. Germline V CDR1 and CDR2: LNHDA, SQIVND (reference sequence). The DNA of the CDR3 is TGTGCCAGTACCTCCAGACAGGGGGCACACTATGGCTACACCTTC. Protein product: CASTSRQGAHYGYTF.